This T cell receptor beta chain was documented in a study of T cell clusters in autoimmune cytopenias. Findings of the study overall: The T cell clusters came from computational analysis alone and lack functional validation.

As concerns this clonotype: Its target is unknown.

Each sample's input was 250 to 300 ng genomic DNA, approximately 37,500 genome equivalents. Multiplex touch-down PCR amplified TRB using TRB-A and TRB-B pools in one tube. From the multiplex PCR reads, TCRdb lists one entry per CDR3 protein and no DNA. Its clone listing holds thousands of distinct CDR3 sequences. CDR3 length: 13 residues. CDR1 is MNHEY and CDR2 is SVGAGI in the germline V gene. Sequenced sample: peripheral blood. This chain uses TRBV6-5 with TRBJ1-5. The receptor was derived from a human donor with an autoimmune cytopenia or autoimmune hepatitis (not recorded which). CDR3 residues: CASSPNWDQPQHF.